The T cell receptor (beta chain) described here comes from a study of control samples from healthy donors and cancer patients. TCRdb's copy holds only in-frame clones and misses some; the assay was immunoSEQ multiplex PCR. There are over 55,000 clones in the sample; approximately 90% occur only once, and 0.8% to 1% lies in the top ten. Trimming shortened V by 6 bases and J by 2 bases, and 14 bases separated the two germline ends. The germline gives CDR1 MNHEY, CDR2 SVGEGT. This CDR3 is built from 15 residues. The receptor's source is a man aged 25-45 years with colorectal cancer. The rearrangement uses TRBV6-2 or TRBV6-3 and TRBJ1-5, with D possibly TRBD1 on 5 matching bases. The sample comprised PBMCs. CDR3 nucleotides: TGTGCCAGCAGCCCCATGGGGGGTGGCAATCAGCCCCAGCATTTT. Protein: CASSPMGGGNQPQHF.